This TCR beta chain derives from a study of shared clonotypes between healthy human individuals. Comment on this clone: Antigen unknown.

Measured with immunoSEQ multiplex PCR; TCRdb has only the in-frame clones, and not every one. The sample consists of over a million clones, about four fifths of them appearing once. CDR1 is LNHDA and CDR2 is SQIVND in the germline V gene (reference sequence). The CDR3 length is 14 residues. V lost 9 bases, J lost 5 bases, and 11 bases stayed unmatched. Study-wide findings and caveats: Compared with clonotypes that all four donors shared, non-shared clonotypes had lower generation probabilities.

The receptor comes from a man in his late teens or twenties in good health. Some clones in this sample may be carry-over from other donors' samples. Sequenced sample: memory CD4+ T cells from PBMCs. Regarding subset: CD45RA-negative fraction. The rearrangement joins TRBV19 to TRBJ2-5, with 8 bases aligning to TRBD2. For the CDR3, the DNA is TGTGCCAGCCAAACGGGAGGGGCAGGGGAGACCCAGTACTTC. Protein product: CASQTGGAGETQYF.